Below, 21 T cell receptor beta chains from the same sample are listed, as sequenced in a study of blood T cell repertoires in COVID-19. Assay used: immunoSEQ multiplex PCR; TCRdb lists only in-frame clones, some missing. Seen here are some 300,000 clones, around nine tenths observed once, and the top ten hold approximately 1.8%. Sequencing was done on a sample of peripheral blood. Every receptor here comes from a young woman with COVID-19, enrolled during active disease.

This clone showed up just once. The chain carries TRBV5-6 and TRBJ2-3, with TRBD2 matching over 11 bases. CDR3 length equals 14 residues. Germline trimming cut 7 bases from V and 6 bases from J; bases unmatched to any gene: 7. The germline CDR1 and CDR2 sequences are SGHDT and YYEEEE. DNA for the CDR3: TGTGCCAGCGGTTCTAGCGGGGGGCTCGATACGCAGTATTTT. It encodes CASGSSGGLDTQYF. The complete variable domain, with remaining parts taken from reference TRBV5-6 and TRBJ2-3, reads DAGVTQSPTHLIKTRGQQVTLRCSPKSGHDTVSWYQQALGQGPQFIFQYYEEEERQRGNFPDRFSGHQFPNYSSELNVNALLLGDSALYLCASGSSGGLDTQYFGPGTRLTVL.

CDR3 coding DNA: TGCGCCAGCCTCAGGACAGCTTGTAGCTCCTATAATTCACCCCTCCACTTT. Encoded protein: CASLRTACSSYNSPLHF. The chain joins TRBV10-1 to TRBJ1-6; D may be TRBD1 (6 bases). Germline CDR1 WNHNN, CDR2 SYGVQD (reference sequence). The ends were cut back, 8 bases at V and 0 bases at J, with 17 bases in the middle. The CDR3 is 17 amino acids.

The CDR3 DNA reads as TGTGCCAGCAGCCTCAGGGGATCCAATTCACCCCTCCACTTT. This translates into CASSLRGSNSPLHF. This chain joins TRBV7-9 and TRBJ1-6, with D possibly matching TRBD1 (6 bases). Germline CDR1 and CDR2: SEHNR and FQNEAQ (reference sequence). The CDR3 is 14 residues long. V lost 5 bases and J 7 bases, leaving 12 bases between the germline ends.

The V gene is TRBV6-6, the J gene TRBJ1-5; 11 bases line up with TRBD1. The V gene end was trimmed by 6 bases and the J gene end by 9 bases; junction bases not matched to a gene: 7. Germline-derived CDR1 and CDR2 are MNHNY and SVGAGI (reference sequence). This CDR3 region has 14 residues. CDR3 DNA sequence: TGTGCCAGCAGCCCCGGGACAGGGGGTCCGCCCCAGCATTTT. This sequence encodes CASSPGTGGPPQHF.

DNA of the CDR3: TGTGCCAGCAGCTTGGGCAGGACAGGGGTGAATGGCTACACCTTC. Residues: CASSLGRTGVNGYTF. The chain joins TRBV5-6 to TRBJ1-2, with 9 bases lining up with TRBD1. Looked up from germline, CDR1 is SGHDT and CDR2 is YYEEEE. The CDR3 has 15 residues. Germline trimming cut 0 bases from V and 6 bases from J; bases unmatched to any gene: 6.

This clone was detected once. The CDR3 reads CASRFQGNNEQFF. CDR3 in DNA: TGTGCCAGCAGGTTCCAGGGAAACAATGAGCAGTTCTTC. The V and J genes are TRBV3-1 (or the pseudogene TRBV3-2) and TRBJ2-1; maybe TRBD1 (5 bases). This CDR3 has 13 residues. The V end lost 6 bases, the J end lost 5 bases, and 11 bases lay between the germline ends. Germline-derived CDR1 and CDR2 are LGHDT and YNNKEL (reference sequence).

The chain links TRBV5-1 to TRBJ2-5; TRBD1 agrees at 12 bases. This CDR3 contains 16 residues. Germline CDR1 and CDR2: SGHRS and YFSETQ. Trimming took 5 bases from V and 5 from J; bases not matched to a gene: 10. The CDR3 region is CASRFSGQGAEETQYF. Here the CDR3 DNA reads TGCGCCAGCAGATTCTCGGGACAGGGGGCGGAGGAGACCCAGTACTTC.

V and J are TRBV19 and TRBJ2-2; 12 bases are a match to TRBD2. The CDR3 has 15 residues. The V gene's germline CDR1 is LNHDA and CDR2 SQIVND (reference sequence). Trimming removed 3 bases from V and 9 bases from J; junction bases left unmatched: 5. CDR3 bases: TGTGCCAGTAGTATCCTAGCGGGGGGGCCGAGGGAGCTGTTTTTT. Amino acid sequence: CASSILAGGPRELFF.

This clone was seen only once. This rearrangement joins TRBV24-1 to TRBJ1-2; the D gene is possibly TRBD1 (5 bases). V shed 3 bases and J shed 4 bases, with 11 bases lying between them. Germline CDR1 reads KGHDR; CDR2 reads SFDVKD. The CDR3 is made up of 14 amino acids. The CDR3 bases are TGTGCCACCAGTGATCCCGCCAGGGCCTATGGCTACACCTTC. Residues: CATSDPARAYGYTF.

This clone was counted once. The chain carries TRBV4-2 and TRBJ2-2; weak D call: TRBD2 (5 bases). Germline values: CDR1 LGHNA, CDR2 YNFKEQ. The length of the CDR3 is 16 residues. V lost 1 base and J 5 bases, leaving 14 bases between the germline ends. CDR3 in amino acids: CASSQVSGTETGELFF. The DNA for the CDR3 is TGTGCCAGCAGCCAAGTTTCGGGAACAGAAACCGGGGAGCTGTTTTTT.

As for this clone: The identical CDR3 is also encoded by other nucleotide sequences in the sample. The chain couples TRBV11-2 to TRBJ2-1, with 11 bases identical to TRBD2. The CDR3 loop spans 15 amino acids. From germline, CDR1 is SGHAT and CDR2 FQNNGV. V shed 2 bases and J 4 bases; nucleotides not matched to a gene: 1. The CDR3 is CASSLIAGGYNEQFF. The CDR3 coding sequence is TGTGCCAGCAGCTTAATAGCGGGGGGGTACAATGAGCAGTTCTTC.

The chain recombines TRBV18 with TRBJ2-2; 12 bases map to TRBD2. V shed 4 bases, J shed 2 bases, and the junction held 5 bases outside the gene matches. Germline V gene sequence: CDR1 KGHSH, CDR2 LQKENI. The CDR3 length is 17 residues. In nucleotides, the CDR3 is TGTGCCAGCTCACTCCGACTAGCGGGGGATAACACCGGGGAGCTGTTTTTT. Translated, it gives CASSLRLAGDNTGELFF.

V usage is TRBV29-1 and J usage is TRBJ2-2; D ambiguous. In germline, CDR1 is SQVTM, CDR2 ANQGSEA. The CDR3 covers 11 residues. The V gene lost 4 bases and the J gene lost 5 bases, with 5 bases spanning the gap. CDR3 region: CSVVLTGELFF. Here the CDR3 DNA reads TGCAGCGTTGTACTTACCGGGGAGCTGTTTTTT.

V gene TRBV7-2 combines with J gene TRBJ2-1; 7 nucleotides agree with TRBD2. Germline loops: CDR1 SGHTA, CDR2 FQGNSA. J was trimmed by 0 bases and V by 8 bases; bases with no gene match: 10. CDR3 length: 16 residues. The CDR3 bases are TGTGCCAGCCTACTCTCGGCTAGCGGCTCCTACAATGAGCAGTTCTTC. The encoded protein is CASLLSASGSYNEQFF.

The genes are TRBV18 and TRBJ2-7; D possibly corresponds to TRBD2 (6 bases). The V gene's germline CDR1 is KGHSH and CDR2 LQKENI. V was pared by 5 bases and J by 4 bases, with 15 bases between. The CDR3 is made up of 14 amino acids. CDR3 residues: CASSAEGTYYEQYV. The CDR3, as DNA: TGTGCCAGCTCAGCGGAGGGGACGTATTACGAGCAGTACGTC.

CDR3 nucleotides: TGTGCCATGACGGACAGGAACGATGGAGGTGGCTACACCTTC. Encoded protein: CAMTDRNDGGGYTF. The J gene is TRBJ1-2, the V gene TRBV10-3; TRBD1 aligns across 7 bases. Germline CDR1 is ENHRY and CDR2 is SYGVKD. Losses at the gene ends were 9 bases for V and 7 bases for J; bases not matched to a gene: 14. CDR3 size: 14 residues.

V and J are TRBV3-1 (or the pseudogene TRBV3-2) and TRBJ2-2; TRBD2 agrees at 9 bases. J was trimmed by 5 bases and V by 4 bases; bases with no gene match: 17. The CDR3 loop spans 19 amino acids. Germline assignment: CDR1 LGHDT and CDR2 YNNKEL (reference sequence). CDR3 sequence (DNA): TGTGCCAGCAGCCCGCCAAGGGGTTTAGCGGGGGCCCGGACCGGGGAGCTGTTTTTT. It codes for CASSPPRGLAGARTGELFF.

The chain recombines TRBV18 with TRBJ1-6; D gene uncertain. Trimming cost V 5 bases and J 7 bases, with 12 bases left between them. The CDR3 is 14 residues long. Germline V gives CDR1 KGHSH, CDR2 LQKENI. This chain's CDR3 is CASSAGGGNSPLHF. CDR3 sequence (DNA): TGTGCCAGCTCAGCTGGTGGCGGCAATTCACCCCTCCACTTT. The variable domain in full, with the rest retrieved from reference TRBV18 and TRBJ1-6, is NAGVMQNPRHLVRRRGQEARLRCSPMKGHSHVYWYRQLPEEGLKFMVYLQKENIIDESGMPKERFSAEFPKEGPSILRIQQVVRGDSAAYFCASSAGGGNSPLHFGNGTRLTVT.

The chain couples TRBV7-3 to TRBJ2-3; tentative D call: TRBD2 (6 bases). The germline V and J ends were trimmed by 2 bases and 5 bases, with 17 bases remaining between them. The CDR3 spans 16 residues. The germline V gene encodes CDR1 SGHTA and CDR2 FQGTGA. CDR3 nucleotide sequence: TGTGCCAGCAGCTTAGGGGGACTTCCCCGGAGAGATACGCAGTATTTT. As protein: CASSLGGLPRRDTQYF.

The CDR3 DNA reads as TGTGCCAGCAGCCCCGAGACAGGTGGCTACGGCTACACCTTC. Residues: CASSPETGGYGYTF. The V gene is TRBV3-1 (or the pseudogene TRBV3-2), the J gene TRBJ1-2; the D gene is possibly TRBD1 (6 bases). Trimming pared 4 bases from V and 8 bases from J, leaving 17 bases between. Germline CDR1 is LGHDT and CDR2 is YNNKEL (reference sequence). The CDR3 is 14 amino acids.

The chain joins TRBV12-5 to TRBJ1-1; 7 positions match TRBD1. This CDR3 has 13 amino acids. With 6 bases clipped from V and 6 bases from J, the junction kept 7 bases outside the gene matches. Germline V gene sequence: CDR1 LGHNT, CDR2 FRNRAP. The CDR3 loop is CASGPDRAPEAFF. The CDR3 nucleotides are TGTGCTAGTGGCCCCGACAGGGCTCCTGAAGCTTTCTTT.